Listed here is a single T cell receptor beta chain. Its cognate antigen is unknown. The data were taken from a study of T cell responses to AZD1222 COVID-19 vaccine. Study findings and constraints: Mostly white British, mostly female donors; authors suggested clonal diversity may be underestimated. The study sampled repertoires only after the peak T cell response.

The assay was immunoSEQ multiplex PCR, and TCRdb's table has in-frame clones only and misses some. The data show around 160,000 clones, about 90% seen once. The V and J ends lost 4 bases and 6 bases respectively, with 12 bases between them. CDR1 is MNHNY and CDR2 is SVGAGI in the germline V gene (reference sequence). The CDR3 is 14 residues long. This receptor was identified in an adult in good health. The specimen comprised peripheral blood, sampled on day 0 of AZD1222 vaccination. This rearrangement joins TRBV6-6 to TRBJ2-2; D might be TRBD1 or TRBD2, each matching 5 bases. CDR3 in DNA: TGTGCCAGCAGTTCCGGGGCCGGGGCCGGGGAGCTGTTTTTT. This codes for CASSSGAGAGELFF.